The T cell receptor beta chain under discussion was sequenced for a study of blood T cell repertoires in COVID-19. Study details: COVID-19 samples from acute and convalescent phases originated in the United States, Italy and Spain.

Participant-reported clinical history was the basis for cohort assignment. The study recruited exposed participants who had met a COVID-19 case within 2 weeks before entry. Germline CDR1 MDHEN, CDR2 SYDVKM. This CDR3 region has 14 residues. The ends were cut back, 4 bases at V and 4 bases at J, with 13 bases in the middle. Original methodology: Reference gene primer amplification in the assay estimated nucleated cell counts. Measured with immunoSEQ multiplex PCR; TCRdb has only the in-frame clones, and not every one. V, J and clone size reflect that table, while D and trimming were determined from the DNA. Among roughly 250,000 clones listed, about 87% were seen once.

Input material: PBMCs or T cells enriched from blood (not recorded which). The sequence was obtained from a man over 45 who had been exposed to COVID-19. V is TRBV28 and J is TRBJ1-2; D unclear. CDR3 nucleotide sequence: TGTGCCAGCAGTTCCCGGGTCCTAGGCTATGGCTACACCTTC. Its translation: CASSSRVLGYGYTF.